This T cell receptor (beta chain) was obtained from a study of blood T cell repertoires in COVID-19 (dated by TCRdb to about 2020). Looking at the study overall: The collaborator samples originated in the United States, Italy and Spain and spanned the acute and convalescent phases of COVID-19. Sample metadata almost always included a de-identified subject ID, COVID-19 status, age in years and sex. The prospective study material was composed of cDNA or gDNA derived from T cells, B-cell-depleted T cells, or PBMCs. Where available, HLA class I and class II types were obtained from metadata supplied by the sample provider rather than from assay-based typing. The samples were drawn from two sources: the first 160 participants of the ongoing ImmuneRACE study, and 1,254 subjects contributed by 6 global collaborators. The repertoires were released in a freely available public database meant as a resource for research on the immune response to SARS-CoV-2. Deeply sampled blood TCRbeta repertoires from subjects exposed to, actively infected with, or recovered from COVID-19 were included in the dataset. What the study reported, not specific to this receptor: Clinical and demographic metadata were provided uncurated, with the amount varying by source and participant.

Based on the germline V gene, the CDR1 and CDR2 sequences are SGHVS and FNYEAQ. V is shortened by 0 bases, J by 8 bases, and the region joining them spans 7 bases. From the cysteine up to the phenylalanine, the CDR3 has a length of 12 residues. The kept DNA is CDR3 alone, 36 bases in frame from the first base. About this clone itself: This clone's antigen is unknown. Per-base quality was not reported, and no clone a single base away is much larger than it.

TCRbeta CDR3 regions were amplified from genomic DNA using the immunoSEQ Assay, a bias-controlled multiplex PCR. The published analysis was carried out like this. The number of nucleated cells in each sample was estimated from the amplification of reference gene primers within the assay. To quantify the absolute abundance of each unique TCRbeta CDR3 rearrangement, sequence reads were collapsed and filtered. For each sample, productive Simpson clonality was calculated as the square root of Simpson's diversity index across productive rearrangements. What TCRdb holds here is the immuneACCESS table cut down to in-frame rearrangements. Part of the clones is not present; checked against another copy, under half of the missing clones reflect an unresolved V gene, and the others are unexplained. The DNA gave D and trimming, while V, J and clone size come from that table. In this sample the table shows about 28,000 clones, roughly 89% of which occur a single time. The top ten constitute over 40% of the sample.

Whole blood was collected in K2EDTA tubes by collaborating institutions according to the institutions' own protocols. Collaborator samples were shipped for TCRbeta analysis as frozen whole blood, isolated PBMCs, or DNA extracted from either sample type. Sequences were obtained from peripheral blood. The sequence links TRBV7-6 to TRBJ1-1, and the D gene may be TRBD1, 5 bases matching. The TCR sequence derives from a human donor with acute or convalescent COVID-19. The donor label of this sample is uncertain. CDR3 region: CASSLARGEAFF. At the DNA level, the sequence is TGTGCCAGCAGCTTAGCGCGGGGGGAAGCTTTCTTT. The variable domain in full, with residues beyond the CDR3 obtained from the reference TRBV7-6 and TRBJ1-1 genes, is GAGVSQSPRYKVTKRGQDVALRCDPISGHVSLYWYRQALGQGPEFLTYFNYEAQQDKSGLPNDRFSAERPEGSISTLTIQRTEQRDSAMYRCASSLARGEAFFGQGTRLTVV.